The 28 T cell receptor beta chains in this list originate from one sample, sequenced in a study of glioma-infiltrating T cells after dendritic cell vaccination. This sample's time point: after dendritic cell vaccination, including at tumor progression/relapse. The repertoire was sequenced with immunoSEQ multiplex PCR; TCRdb's copy has only in-frame clones and lacks some. The table includes 75,000 to 85,000 clones, roughly 84% detected once. Here the sequenced sample was blood, taken after dendritic cell vaccination. Every receptor here comes from a human donor with glioblastoma.

V is TRBV5-1 and J is TRBJ1-1; 7 bases fit TRBD1. This CDR3 region has 17 residues. J gave up 4 bases and V 4 bases, and 16 bases lay outside the gene matches. Per germline, CDR1 SGHRS and CDR2 YFSETQ. CDR3 DNA: TGCGCCAGCAGCCCAGGACAGGCACACTTAAGGAGCACTGAAGCTTTCTTT. Amino acids: CASSPGQAHLRSTEAFF.

The rearrangement uses TRBV30 and TRBJ2-3; D perhaps matches TRBD1 (6 bases). Trimming removed 3 bases from V and 8 bases from J, with 12 bases in between. This CDR3 has 12 amino acids. Per the germline V gene, CDR1 is GTSNPN and CDR2 is SVGIG (reference sequence). CDR3 nucleotides: TGTGCCTGGAGCTCAGGGGTTAGTACGCAGTATTTT. This encodes CAWSSGVSTQYF.

There are a few counts of this clone. V usage is TRBV29-1 and J usage is TRBJ1-2; D is ambiguous. Trimming took off 4 bases at V and 3 bases at J, with 9 bases between the two ends. The CDR3 consists of 12 residues. CDR1 and CDR2 (germline): SQVTM, ANQGSEA. This CDR3 is CSVGGYDYGYTF. The CDR3 DNA is TGCAGCGTTGGAGGTTACGACTATGGCTACACCTTC.

This rearrangement joins TRBV29-1 to TRBJ2-1; TRBD1 aligns across 8 bases. The V gene's germline CDR1 is SQVTM and CDR2 ANQGSEA. CDR3 size: 10 residues. The ends lost 8 bases at V and 10 bases at J; junction bases unmatched: 4. The CDR3 reads CSTRDREQFF. The DNA of the CDR3 is TGCAGCACCCGGGACAGGGAGCAGTTCTTC.

DNA of the CDR3: TGTGCCAGTATTAGCTCCGGAAAAGCTTTCTTT. Its protein is CASISSGKAFF. J is TRBJ1-1 and V is TRBV19; D gene uncertain. Germline lookup yields CDR1 LNHDA and CDR2 SQIVND (reference sequence). This CDR3 has 11 residues. V lost 7 bases, J lost 9 bases, and 12 bases lay in between.

This chain joins TRBV4-2 and TRBJ2-7; 7 nucleotides align to TRBD1. Germline CDR1 reads LGHNA; CDR2 reads YNFKEQ. There are 13 residues in the CDR3. J lost 3 bases, V lost 4 bases, and 3 bases had no gene match. The CDR3 here is CASSPGQFYEQYF. The DNA of the CDR3 is TGTGCCAGCAGCCCGGGACAGTTCTACGAGCAGTACTTC.

The chain carries TRBV4-1 and TRBJ2-1, with a weak D call TRBD2 (6 bases). Germline-derived CDR1 and CDR2 are MGHRA and YSYEKL. V was trimmed by 0 bases and J by 0 bases, leaving 9 bases between them. This CDR3 region has 16 residues. This chain's CDR3 is CASSQETSYSYNEQFF. Here the CDR3 DNA reads TGCGCCAGCAGCCAAGAAACTAGCTACTCCTACAATGAGCAGTTCTTC.

This chain connects TRBV5-1 to TRBJ2-2; D ambiguous. V was shortened by 3 bases and J by 0 bases, with 12 bases between the two germline ends. Germline assignment: CDR1 SGHRS and CDR2 YFSETQ. There are 16 residues in the CDR3. Here the CDR3 DNA reads TGCGCCAGCAGCTACGAGGCGGTGACGAACACCGGGGAGCTGTTTTTT. Protein product: CASSYEAVTNTGELFF.

The chain carries TRBV5-5 and TRBJ2-1; TRBD1 matches at 7 bases. This CDR3 region has 15 residues. The germline V gene has CDR1 SGHKS and CDR2 YYEKEE (reference sequence). Trimming cost V 4 bases and J 0 bases; bases outside gene matches: 4. CDR3: CASSRDRLSYNEQFF. CDR3 nucleotide sequence: TGTGCCAGCAGCCGGGACAGACTCTCCTACAATGAGCAGTTCTTC.

This chain links TRBV11-3 with TRBJ2-7; perhaps TRBD2 as D (6 bases). Deletions cut 0 bases from V and 11 bases from J, with 14 bases between. This CDR3 spans 13 amino acids. Germline assignment: CDR1 SGHNT and CDR2 YENEEA. CDR3 coding DNA: TGTGCCAGCAGCTTAGATTTTTTTGCGGGGAAGTACTTC. Protein sequence: CASSLDFFAGKYF.

This chain joins TRBV19 and TRBJ2-5, with a tentative D call TRBD1 (6 bases). Germline CDR1 and CDR2: LNHDA and SQIVND (reference sequence). V lost 4 bases, J lost 4 bases, and 10 bases lay in between. The CDR3 is 13 amino acids. CDR3 nucleotide sequence: TGTGCCAGTAGTAACAGGGCTAGAGAGACCCAGTACTTC. Protein: CASSNRARETQYF. The variable domain in full, with the rest retrieved from reference TRBV19 and TRBJ2-5, is DGGITQSPKYLFRKEGQNVTLSCEQNLNHDAMYWYRQDPGQGLRLIYYSQIVNDFQKGDIAEGYSVSREKKESFPLTVTSAQKNPTAFYLCASSNRARETQYFGPGTRLLVL.

The V and J genes are TRBV4-1 and TRBJ2-5; the D is unclear. The CDR3 runs to 18 residues. In germline, CDR1 is MGHRA, CDR2 YSYEKL. V lost 0 bases to trimming and J lost 1 base, with 18 bases between them. CDR3 DNA: TGCGCCAGCAGCCAAGATTTAGGCCAGGCGCTGACCCAAGAGACCCAGTACTTC. Translated: CASSQDLGQALTQETQYF.

This chain uses TRBV21-1 with TRBJ1-1; TRBD1, as called in the table, went unchecked against the DNA. TRBV21-1 is listed as a pseudogene. The CDR3 is made up of 17 amino acids. CDR3 bases: TGTGCCAGCAGCACAAAAGCCGGGACAGCGGAGAACACTGAAGCTTTCTTT. Translated, it gives CASSTKAGTAENTEAFF.

The chain recombines TRBV6-5 with TRBJ2-5, with a tentative D call TRBD2 (6 bases). From germline, CDR1 is MNHEY and CDR2 SVGAGI. Deletions cut 6 bases from V and 2 bases from J, with 16 bases between. The length of the CDR3 is 15 residues. The CDR3 DNA reads TGTGCCAGCAGAAATGCCCGCCGGGGGCAAGAGACCCAGTACTTC. This encodes CASRNARRGQETQYF.

DNA of the CDR3: TGTGCCAGTAGTAGGACGGACGAGGGAGGCTACACCTTC. It is translated as CASSRTDEGGYTF. The chain joins TRBV19 to TRBJ1-2; D is unclear. The CDR3 runs 13 residues. V was trimmed by 4 bases and J by 8 bases, leaving 14 bases between them. Germline V gene lookup returns CDR1 LNHDA and CDR2 SQIVND (reference sequence). The full variable domain, with the rest looked up from reference TRBV19 and TRBJ1-2, is DGGITQSPKYLFRKEGQNVTLSCEQNLNHDAMYWYRQDPGQGLRLIYYSQIVNDFQKGDIAEGYSVSREKKESFPLTVTSAQKNPTAFYLCASSRTDEGGYTFGSGTRLTVV.

The chain is built from TRBV11-2 and TRBJ2-5, with 8 bases aligning to TRBD1. Germline values: CDR1 SGHAT, CDR2 FQNNGV. The V and J ends lost 1 base and 5 bases, in that order; junction bases with no gene match: 3. The CDR3 loop spans 14 amino acids. CDR3 nucleotide sequence: TGTGCCAGCAGCTTAGGGACAGGGTGGGAGACCCAGTACTTC. The encoded protein is CASSLGTGWETQYF.

The rearrangement uses TRBV30 and TRBJ1-6, with no clear D. The CDR3 has 13 amino acids. The V end lost 1 base, the J end lost 5 bases, and 6 bases lay between the germline ends. From germline, CDR1 is GTSNPN and CDR2 SVGIG (reference sequence). CDR3 amino acids: CAWSGRDNSPLHF. The CDR3 DNA is TGTGCCTGGAGTGGGCGGGATAATTCACCCCTCCACTTT.

The genes are TRBV6-6 and TRBJ1-5; the D is unclear. Germline CDR1 and CDR2: MNHNY and SVGAGI (reference sequence). V lost 7 bases to trimming and J lost 6 bases, with 10 bases between them. CDR3 length equals 12 residues. CDR3 sequence reads: CASTGSVQPQHF. CDR3 in DNA: TGTGCCAGCACGGGGAGTGTTCAGCCCCAGCATTTT.

The chain combines TRBV5-6 with TRBJ2-5; D is perhaps TRBD2 (5 bases). Trimming removed 3 bases from V and 5 bases from J, with 20 bases in between. The CDR3 loop spans 16 amino acids. Germline CDR1 is SGHDT and CDR2 is YYEEEE. The CDR3 coding sequence is TGTGCCAGCAGCTACCTCCCGGACGCGGGTTCCGAGACCCAGTACTTC. This codes for CASSYLPDAGSETQYF.

This rearrangement joins TRBV15 to TRBJ2-1; possibly TRBD1 for D (6 bases). Trimming removed 8 bases from V and 0 bases from J, with 11 bases in between. The CDR3 runs 14 residues. Per germline, CDR1 LNHNV and CDR2 YYDKDF (reference sequence). The chain's CDR3 is CATGGWSSYNEQFF. The CDR3 DNA follows: TGTGCCACCGGGGGCTGGAGCTCCTACAATGAGCAGTTCTTC.

The gene calls are TRBV5-1 and TRBJ1-1; D is undetermined. V dropped 0 bases and J dropped 6 bases, with 12 bases sitting between them. This CDR3 comprises 14 residues. In germline, CDR1 is SGHRS, CDR2 YFSETQ. The CDR3 is CASSLVQSRPEAFF. In DNA, the CDR3 is TGCGCCAGCAGCTTGGTACAGTCAAGACCTGAAGCTTTCTTT.

The chain couples TRBV9 to TRBJ1-2, with D perhaps TRBD1 (5 bases). Deletions cut 0 bases from V and 3 bases from J, with 15 bases between. Germline V gene sequence: CDR1 SGDLS, CDR2 YYNGEE. The CDR3 totals 16 residues. This chain's CDR3 is CASSVVVRGDDYGYTF. The CDR3 coding sequence is TGTGCCAGCAGCGTAGTCGTTAGGGGTGATGACTATGGCTACACCTTC. The full variable domain, its missing parts supplied by reference TRBV9 and TRBJ1-2, is DSGVTQTPKHLITATGQRVTLRCSPRSGDLSVYWYQQSLDQGLQFLIQYYNGEERAKGNILERFSAQQFPDLHSELNLSSLELGDSALYFCASSVVVRGDDYGYTFGSGTRLTVV.

CDR3 in amino acids: CAWKLYNEQFF. DNA for the CDR3: TGTGCCTGGAAACTCTACAATGAGCAGTTCTTC. The V call is TRBV30, the J call TRBJ2-1; unclear D gene. This CDR3 spans 11 amino acids. V gave up 4 bases and J gave up 3 bases, with 4 bases separating them. CDR1 is GTSNPN and CDR2 is SVGIG in the germline V gene (reference sequence).

The J gene is TRBJ2-7, the V gene TRBV19; D call uncertain. The V end lost 5 bases, the J end lost 2 bases, and 13 bases lay between the germline ends. The CDR3 runs 14 residues. The V gene's germline CDR1 is LNHDA and CDR2 SQIVND (reference sequence). The chain's CDR3 is CASSVGLVAYEQYF. CDR3 nucleotides: TGTGCCAGTAGTGTAGGGCTGGTGGCCTACGAGCAGTACTTC.

The gene calls are TRBV7-2 and TRBJ2-7; D may be TRBD2 (5 bases). The germline V gene encodes CDR1 SGHTA and CDR2 FQGNSA. CDR3 length: 14 amino acids. Trimming removed 5 bases from V and 0 bases from J, with 11 bases in between. CDR3 sequence: CASSLNRGSYEQYF. DNA for the CDR3: TGTGCCAGCAGCCTAAATCGGGGCTCCTACGAGCAGTACTTC.

The rearrangement uses TRBV6-5 and TRBJ2-5; TRBD2 matches 9 bases. CDR3 length: 15 amino acids. V was clipped by 5 bases and J by 1 base; unmatched bases: 5. Germline CDR1 reads MNHEY; CDR2 reads SVGAGI. The CDR3 reads CASSPLAGRQETQYF. CDR3 in DNA: TGTGCCAGCAGTCCCCTAGCGGGGCGCCAAGAGACCCAGTACTTC.

The chain is built from TRBV27 and TRBJ2-2, with TRBD1 matching over 8 bases. In germline, CDR1 is MNHEY, CDR2 SMNVEV (reference sequence). J gave up 7 bases and V 5 bases, and 9 bases lay outside the gene matches. The CDR3 covers 15 residues. The CDR3 region is CASSPAQGVNGELFF. CDR3 nucleotide sequence: TGTGCCAGCAGTCCGGCACAGGGGGTGAACGGGGAGCTGTTTTTT.

The rearrangement uses TRBV11-3 and TRBJ2-1; 8 nucleotides line up with TRBD2. The length of the CDR3 is 16 residues. CDR1 is SGHNT and CDR2 is YENEEA in the germline V gene. V lost 5 bases to trimming and J lost 6 bases; unmatched junction nucleotides: 12. CDR3 residues: CASSLEAGEPPNEQFF. The CDR3 DNA reads as TGTGCCAGCAGCCTCGAAGCGGGGGAGCCCCCCAATGAGCAGTTCTTC. The variable domain in full, with the rest retrieved from reference TRBV11-3 and TRBJ2-1, is EAGVVQSPRYKIIEKKQPVAFWCNPISGHNTLYWYLQNLGQGPELLIRYENEEAVDDSQLPKDRFSAERLKGVDSTLKIQPAELGDSAVYLCASSLEAGEPPNEQFFGPGTRLTVL.